Listed here are 20 T cell receptor beta chains from one sample, sequenced in a study of PD-L1 blockade in urothelial cancer (TCRdb year 2017). Library method: the immunoSEQ multiplex PCR assay. What TCRdb holds here is the immuneACCESS table cut down to in-frame rearrangements. Part of the clones is not present; checked against another copy, under half of the missing clones reflect an unresolved V gene, and the others are unexplained. This sample is represented by fewer than 45,000 clones; 82% of them were singletons. The ten biggest clones cover roughly 3.1% of the sample. Sequencing used PBMCs, obtained around atezolizumab (anti-PD-L1) treatment. The receptor source for this set is a man between 65 and 80 years old with urothelial cancer.

CDR3 sequence (DNA): TGTGCCAGCAGCTTGGCAACAGGGGTGAGCTCCTACGAGCAGTACTTC. This gives the protein CASSLATGVSSYEQYF. The genes are TRBV5-6 and TRBJ2-7, with 7 bases fitting TRBD1. Trimming removed 0 bases from V and 0 bases from J; junction bases left unmatched: 6. The CDR3 runs 16 residues. Germline V gives CDR1 SGHDT, CDR2 YYEEEE.

This sequence joins TRBV28 and TRBJ2-3, with D perhaps matching TRBD1 (6 bases). Trimming removed 3 bases at V and 10 bases at J, with 11 bases between. CDR3 size: 12 residues. Looked up from germline, CDR1 is MDHEN and CDR2 is SYDVKM. In nucleotides, the CDR3 is TGTGCCAGCAGTTTCTACAGGGCGTCGCAGTATTTT. Translated, it gives CASSFYRASQYF. Full variable domain (remainder filled in from reference TRBV28 and TRBJ2-3): DVKVTQSSRYLVKRTGEKVFLECVQDMDHENMFWYRQDPGLGLRLIYFSYDVKMKEKGDIPEGYSVSREKKERFSLILESASTNQTSMYLCASSFYRASQYFGPGTRLTVL.

This chain joins TRBV7-2 and TRBJ1-4; a weak D match, TRBD1 (6 bases). The CDR3 length is 15 residues. V was cut by 1 base and J by 7 bases, with 13 bases left in between. Per the germline V gene, CDR1 is SGHTA and CDR2 is FQGNSA. In DNA form, the CDR3 reads TGTGCCAGCAGCTTAGATGGGGGCGCGGGTGAAAAACTGTTTTTT. Its protein product is CASSLDGGAGEKLFF. The whole variable domain, remainder taken from reference TRBV7-2 and TRBJ1-4, is GAGVSQSPSNKVTEKGKDVELRCDPISGHTALYWYRQSLGQGLEFLIYFQGNSAPDKSGLPSDRFSAERTGGSVSTLTIQRTQQEDSAVYLCASSLDGGAGEKLFFGSGTQLSVL.

This chain links TRBV28 with TRBJ2-7, with TRBD2 matching over 8 bases. Germline trimming cut 6 bases from V and 1 base from J; bases unmatched to any gene: 11. CDR1 and CDR2 from the germline V gene are MDHEN and SYDVKM. The CDR3 covers 16 residues. The CDR3 is CASSPNGGALSYEQYF. As DNA, the CDR3 is TGTGCCAGCAGCCCAAACGGGGGGGCACTGTCCTACGAGCAGTACTTC.

The V and J genes are TRBV7-6 and TRBJ1-1, with D possibly being TRBD1 (6 bases). This CDR3 comprises 15 residues. The V gene's germline CDR1 is SGHVS and CDR2 FNYEAQ. V lost 1 base to trimming and J lost 4 bases, with 13 bases between them. In DNA form, the CDR3 reads TGTGCCAGCAGCTTAGACAGGGCGGCGGGCACTGAAGCTTTCTTT. As protein: CASSLDRAAGTEAFF.

The rearrangement uses TRBV2 and TRBJ2-3, with 12 nucleotides matching TRBD2. V gave up 3 bases and J gave up 6 bases; unmatched junction bases: 10. The CDR3 is 17 amino acids. The germline V gene has CDR1 SNHLY and CDR2 FYNNEI. This CDR3 is CASSEVSGLAGGDTQYF. Written as DNA, the CDR3 is TGTGCCAGCAGTGAGGTTTCTGGGCTAGCGGGAGGGGATACGCAGTATTTT.

This chain links TRBV7-3 with TRBJ1-1; D gene ambiguous. The CDR3 has 14 residues. Trimming stripped 2 bases from V and 5 bases from J, with 12 bases between. Germline lookup yields CDR1 SGHTA and CDR2 FQGTGA. The CDR3 DNA follows: TGTGCCAGCAGCTTACTAGGGAGTGGGACTGAAGCTTTCTTT. It yields the protein CASSLLGSGTEAFF.

V usage is TRBV5-6 and J usage is TRBJ2-2; D ambiguous. The V end lost 1 base, the J end lost 4 bases, and 5 bases lay between the germline ends. This CDR3 spans 13 amino acids. Germline lookup yields CDR1 SGHDT and CDR2 YYEEEE. The CDR3 reads CASSLPGTGELFF. CDR3 nucleotide sequence: TGTGCCAGCAGCTTGCCGGGCACCGGGGAGCTGTTTTTT.

This clone was detected only a few times. The chain employs TRBV7-9 and TRBJ2-6, with 7 bases matching TRBD1. V dropped 5 bases and J dropped 0; count of bases not matched to a gene: 7. Germline V gene sequence: CDR1 SEHNR, CDR2 FQNEAQ (reference sequence). This CDR3 has 17 amino acids. Written as DNA, the CDR3 is TGTGCCAGCAGCCCGAGGGACAGCCACTCTGGGGCCAACGTCCTGACTTTC. Translating gives CASSPRDSHSGANVLTF.

This rearrangement joins TRBV5-1 to TRBJ1-2, with 8 positions matching TRBD1. The CDR3 is made up of 14 amino acids. The trim removed 4 bases at V and 5 bases at J, leaving 7 bases unmatched. CDR1 is SGHRS, CDR2 YFSETQ, per germline. CDR3: CASSRQGKEYGYTF. CDR3 nucleotide sequence: TGCGCCAGCAGCCGACAGGGGAAGGAGTATGGCTACACCTTC.

This sequence joins TRBV15 and TRBJ2-3; 7 bases agree with TRBD1. V lost 1 base and J lost 3; bases outside the gene matches: 4. The CDR3 has 15 amino acids. The germline gives CDR1 LNHNV, CDR2 YYDKDF (reference sequence). The CDR3 reads CATSRGLQGTDTQYF. CDR3 sequence (DNA): TGTGCCACCAGCAGAGGCTTACAGGGGACAGATACGCAGTATTTT.

This chain joins TRBV5-1 and TRBJ2-1; a possible D gene is TRBD2 (5 bases). The CDR3 totals 18 residues. The V and J ends lost 4 bases and 2 bases respectively, with 22 bases between them. Germline V gene sequence: CDR1 SGHRS, CDR2 YFSETQ. Written as DNA, the CDR3 is TGCGCCAGCAGCCTCACCCGGGGATTTAGCGCTCCCTACAATGAGCAGTTCTTC. Translation: CASSLTRGFSAPYNEQFF.

This rearrangement joins TRBV2 to TRBJ1-1, with 7 bases identical to TRBD1. V was clipped by 2 bases and J by 5 bases; unmatched bases: 2. The CDR3 consists of 13 residues. Germline V lookup: CDR1 SNHLY, CDR2 FYNNEI. CDR3 protein: CASSEQGGTEAFF. The CDR3 coding sequence is TGTGCCAGCAGTGAACAGGGGGGAACTGAAGCTTTCTTT.

This clone was found once. This rearrangement joins TRBV5-1 to TRBJ2-4, with 12 bases lining up with TRBD2. V was pared by 0 bases and J by 7 bases, with 2 bases of the junction left unmatched. The CDR3 extends over 15 amino acids. Germline V gene lookup returns CDR1 SGHRS and CDR2 YFSETQ. The CDR3 reads CASSLDGTSGNIQYF. CDR3 DNA sequence: TGCGCCAGCAGCTTGGACGGGACTAGCGGGAACATTCAGTACTTC.

The chain uses TRBV6-1 and TRBJ1-5, with D tentatively TRBD1 (6 bases). V lost 10 bases and J 0 bases, leaving 10 bases between the germline ends. Germline V CDR1 and CDR2: MNHNS, SASEGT. The CDR3 is made up of 13 amino acids. This chain's CDR3 is CATTGFSNQPQHF. The CDR3 DNA sequence: TGTGCCACCACAGGGTTTAGCAATCAGCCCCAGCATTTT.

The chain links TRBV5-8 to TRBJ2-3; perhaps TRBD1 as D (6 bases). The CDR3 length is 14 residues. From germline, CDR1 is SGHTS and CDR2 YDEGEE. V was pared by 0 bases and J by 1 base, with 6 bases between. The CDR3 region is CASSLEGGTDTQYF. In nucleotides, the CDR3 is TGTGCCAGCAGCTTGGAGGGGGGCACAGATACGCAGTATTTT.

This rearrangement joins TRBV5-6 to TRBJ2-6; D ambiguous. This CDR3 contains 15 residues. Germline CDR1 is SGHDT and CDR2 is YYEEEE. Between the trimmed V and J ends, which lost 4 bases and 0 bases, there was a span of 8 bases. The CDR3 loop is CASSPIVSGANVLTF. The CDR3 DNA follows: TGTGCCAGCAGCCCGATAGTCTCTGGGGCCAACGTCCTGACTTTC.

As concerns this clone: This may stem from a read error, because a much larger clone lies one nucleotide away. V and J are TRBV6-1 and TRBJ1-2; TRBD1 might be the D (6 bases). Trimming took 4 bases from V and 4 from J, leaving 7 bases between them. The V gene's germline CDR1 is MNHNS and CDR2 SASEGT. The CDR3 totals 12 residues. The CDR3 protein is CASSGTAYGYTF. The DNA of the CDR3 is TGTGCCAGCAGTGGGACAGCCTATGGCTACACCTTC.

The J gene is TRBJ2-1, the V gene TRBV9; TRBD2 matches 9 bases. CDR3 size: 15 residues. V lost 2 bases to trimming and J lost 5 bases; unmatched junction nucleotides: 5. Germline CDR1 is SGDLS and CDR2 is YYNGEE. CDR3 sequence: CASSVTSGFNNEQFF. The DNA of the CDR3 is TGTGCCAGCAGCGTGACTAGCGGCTTCAACAATGAGCAGTTCTTC.

The chain has TRBV1 and TRBJ2-1; TRBD2 is the table's D call and was not checked against the DNA. TRBV1 counts as a pseudogene. The CDR3 consists of 14 residues. The CDR3 reads CTRTGTSGNNEQFF. The CDR3 DNA is TGCACCAGGACCGGGACTAGCGGAAACAATGAGCAGTTCTTC.